This T cell receptor beta chain was identified in a study of cytomegalovirus exposure and HLA in healthy donors. Across the study: Among roughly 180 million T cells, an earlier analysis found 120 million or so unique TCR beta sequences.

Primers: 60 Vbeta forward and 13 Jbeta reverse. Measured with immunoSEQ multiplex PCR; TCRdb has only the in-frame clones, and not every one. The table for this sample gives around 70,000 clones. This CDR3 region has 14 residues. CDR1 and CDR2 (germline): SEHNR, FQNEAQ (reference sequence). Trimming removed 4 bases from V and 10 bases from J, with 16 bases in between. The chain employs TRBV7-9 and TRBJ2-2; tentative D call: TRBD2 (5 bases). This sequence originates from a female donor in good health and CMV-seropositive. The sequencing sample was made of PBMCs. In DNA, the CDR3 is TGTGCCAGCAGCTCCGCGGGTCGGGCGGAGGAGCTGTTTTTT. Its translation: CASSSAGRAEELFF.